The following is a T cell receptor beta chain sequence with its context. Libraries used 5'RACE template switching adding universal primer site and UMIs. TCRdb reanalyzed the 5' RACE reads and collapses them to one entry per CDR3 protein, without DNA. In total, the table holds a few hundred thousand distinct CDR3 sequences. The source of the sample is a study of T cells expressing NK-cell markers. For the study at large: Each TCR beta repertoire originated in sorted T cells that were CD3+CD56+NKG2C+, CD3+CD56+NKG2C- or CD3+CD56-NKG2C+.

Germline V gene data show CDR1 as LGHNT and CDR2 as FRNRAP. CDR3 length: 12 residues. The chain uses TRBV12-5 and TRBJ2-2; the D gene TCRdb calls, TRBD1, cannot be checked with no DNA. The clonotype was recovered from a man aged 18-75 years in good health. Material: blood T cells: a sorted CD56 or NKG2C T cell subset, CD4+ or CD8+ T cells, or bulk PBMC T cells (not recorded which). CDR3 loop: CASAQGSTVLFF.